Detailed here is one T cell receptor (beta chain). The target antigen is unknown. This entry belongs to a study of radiotherapy plus CTLA-4 blockade in lung cancer. Findings of the study overall: Interferon-beta, together with early blood T cell clone dynamics, reportedly best predicted response.

V was clipped by 5 bases and J by 3 bases, with 14 bases between them. The V gene's germline CDR1 is MNHEY and CDR2 SVGAGI. The CDR3 runs 14 residues. The method was immunoSEQ multiplex PCR; TCRdb's version includes in-frame clones alone and lacks a portion of them. The sample shows 55,000 to 85,000 clones, 60% to 80% of them seen only once. The sample here was peripheral blood, taken from a patient treated with radiotherapy plus ipilimumab. The rearrangement links TRBV6-5 to TRBJ2-7, with D perhaps matching TRBD2 (5 bases). This clonotype was obtained from a human donor with non-small cell lung cancer whose response to radiotherapy plus ipilimumab could not be evaluated. Some clones in this sample may be carry-over from other donors' samples. The CDR3 sequence is CASSNLDSVYEQYF. The CDR3 region has the DNA TGTGCCAGCAGTAACTTGGATAGCGTCTACGAGCAGTACTTC.